This T cell receptor gamma chain was sequenced during a study of γδ T cells in repeated Plasmodium falciparum infection. Gammadelta T cells were flow-sorted from PBMC into Vgamma9/Vdelta2+ and Vdelta2-negative populations for bulk analysis. The length of the CDR3 is 13 residues. Germline CDR1 GITISATS, CDR2 ISYDGTV (reference sequence). TCRdb re-called the multiplex PCR reads through CATT. The table has 11,000 to 15,000 gamma-chain clones, roughly 1.5% seen once; the top ten hold around 30%. A few counts support this clone. Given a far larger clone just one base away, this is likely a sequencing read error. The same CDR3 is also encoded by other DNA sequences in this sample.

What was sequenced was gamma-delta T cells from blood. The sequence was collected from a pool of human donors (malaria-infected and uninfected, not separated). V is TRGV9 and J is TRGJ1 or TRGJ2. No J segment appears in TCRdb, so it was assigned here by matching the sequence to germline. The CDR3 coding sequence is TGTGCCTTATGGGAGGTGCCTATAAGGAAGAAACTCTTT. This gives the protein CALWEVPIRKKLF.